Below, 13 T cell receptor beta chains from the same sample are listed, as sequenced in a study of T cell responses to AZD1222 COVID-19 vaccine. The method was immunoSEQ multiplex PCR; TCRdb's version includes in-frame clones alone and lacks a portion of them. The data hold about 140,000 clones, with roughly 92% observed a single time. Sequencing used peripheral blood, obtained on day 0 of AZD1222 vaccination. These receptors all come from an adult in good health.

The rearrangement links TRBV5-4 to TRBJ1-1, with TRBD1 as a possible D gene (6 bases). The CDR3 consists of 15 residues. The V gene's germline CDR1 is SGHNT and CDR2 YYREEE (reference sequence). Trimming shortened V by 4 bases and J by 3 bases, and 16 bases separated the two germline ends. CDR3 protein: CASSQQQGWHTEAFF. Here the CDR3 DNA reads TGTGCCAGCAGCCAACAACAGGGCTGGCACACTGAAGCTTTCTTT.

The chain joins TRBV7-9 to TRBJ1-5; 7 positions agree with TRBD1. Germline CDR1 reads SEHNR; CDR2 reads FQNEAQ (reference sequence). The CDR3 spans 14 residues. Trimming took 0 bases from V and 5 from J; bases not matched to a gene: 1. CDR3 region: CASSLATGDQPQHF. The CDR3 bases are TGTGCCAGCAGCTTAGCTACAGGGGATCAGCCCCAGCATTTT.

This sequence joins TRBV27 and TRBJ2-1; D is ambiguous. Trimming took 3 bases from V and 11 from J, leaving 8 bases between them. This CDR3 has 11 amino acids. Germline assignment: CDR1 MNHEY and CDR2 SMNVEV (reference sequence). The CDR3 DNA is TGTGCCAGCAGTTTTCCAGTTAAGCAGTTCTTC. The encoded protein is CASSFPVKQFF.

This chain connects TRBV18 to TRBJ2-7, with a weak D call TRBD1 (5 bases). The CDR3 is 16 residues long. With 0 bases removed from V and 0 bases from J, the gap between germline ends came to 12 bases. Germline-derived CDR1 and CDR2 are KGHSH and LQKENI. CDR3 amino acids: CASSPPPGLSSYEQYF. The CDR3 bases are TGTGCCAGCTCACCACCGCCAGGGCTTAGCTCCTACGAGCAGTACTTC.

The V call is TRBV6-4, the J call TRBJ2-1; 8 bases are a match to TRBD2. Germline CDR1 is MRHNA and CDR2 is SNTAGT. The trim removed 5 bases at V and 6 bases at J, leaving 18 bases unmatched. The CDR3 totals 18 residues. The CDR3 is CASSNFYPPGGPGNEQFF. CDR3 nucleotide sequence: TGTGCCAGCAGTAACTTCTACCCCCCGGGGGGGCCGGGCAATGAGCAGTTCTTC.

The V gene is TRBV27, the J gene TRBJ2-4; D might be TRBD1 (5 bases). The CDR3 has 15 residues. V was shortened by 8 bases and J by 14 bases, with 28 bases between the two germline ends. CDR1 is MNHEY and CDR2 is SMNVEV in the germline V gene (reference sequence). The CDR3 region has the DNA TGTGCCAGCCGACCAGGGCCGTACAGAGGAACCGAAGAGTACTTC. Encoded protein: CASRPGPYRGTEEYF.

The chain uses TRBV3-1 (or the pseudogene TRBV3-2) and TRBJ2-7; D uncertain. The CDR3 has 13 amino acids. V was shortened by 4 bases and J by 7 bases, with 14 bases between the two germline ends. Germline V gives CDR1 LGHDT, CDR2 YNNKEL (reference sequence). CDR3 protein: CASSRRASAEQYF. CDR3 nucleotides: TGTGCCAGCAGCCGGAGAGCGAGCGCGGAGCAGTACTTC.

This clone was seen a few times. This chain joins TRBV7-2 and TRBJ2-7, with TRBD2 matching over 9 bases. Germline assignment: CDR1 SGHTA and CDR2 FQGNSA. V lost 0 bases, J lost 6 bases, and 9 bases stayed unmatched. This CDR3 has 16 amino acids. The CDR3 bases are TGTGCCAGCAGCTTAGCGAACTTCGCGGGAGGGCGCGAGCAGTACTTC. Translating it yields CASSLANFAGGREQYF.

The CDR3 spells CASSSRDLNTEAFF. The CDR3 nucleotides read TGTGCCAGCAGTTCCCGGGACCTGAACACTGAAGCTTTCTTT. V is TRBV6-5 and J is TRBJ1-1, with D tentatively TRBD1 (5 bases). This CDR3 spans 14 amino acids. The V gene's germline CDR1 is MNHEY and CDR2 SVGAGI. Trimming left V 4 bases short and J 0 bases short, with 9 bases between.

This chain joins TRBV24-1 and TRBJ2-5; 8 nucleotides match TRBD1. V was pared by 4 bases and J by 7 bases, with 13 bases of the junction left unmatched. Germline values: CDR1 KGHDR, CDR2 SFDVKD. The CDR3 totals 16 residues. The CDR3 loop reads CATSDAKTGVAGTQYF. CDR3 sequence (DNA): TGTGCCACCAGTGACGCCAAGACAGGGGTTGCGGGGACCCAGTACTTC.

This clone is a singleton in its sample. The V call is TRBV19, the J call TRBJ2-1; the match to TRBD2 covers 7 bases. V dropped 3 bases and J dropped 6; count of bases not matched to a gene: 8. Germline-derived CDR1 and CDR2 are LNHDA and SQIVND (reference sequence). CDR3 length: 15 amino acids. This chain's CDR3 is CASSIRGVSGNEQFF. The CDR3 DNA reads as TGTGCCAGTAGTATCCGGGGGGTCTCAGGCAATGAGCAGTTCTTC. The whole variable domain, remainder taken from reference TRBV19 and TRBJ2-1, is DGGITQSPKYLFRKEGQNVTLSCEQNLNHDAMYWYRQDPGQGLRLIYYSQIVNDFQKGDIAEGYSVSREKKESFPLTVTSAQKNPTAFYLCASSIRGVSGNEQFFGPGTRLTVL.

The chain joins TRBV27 to TRBJ1-2; D is perhaps TRBD1 (5 bases). The CDR3 runs 14 residues. Germline CDR1 reads MNHEY; CDR2 reads SMNVEV (reference sequence). Trimming shortened V by 3 bases and J by 7 bases, and 15 bases separated the two germline ends. CDR3 amino acids: CASSFHGTAGGYTF. Written as DNA, the CDR3 is TGTGCCAGCAGTTTCCACGGGACCGCGGGTGGCTACACCTTC.

This rearrangement joins TRBV5-1 to TRBJ2-6; no clear D. CDR1 and CDR2 from the germline V gene are SGHRS and YFSETQ. The CDR3 runs 17 residues. Trimming stripped 0 bases from V and 0 bases from J, with 10 bases between. CDR3 nucleotide sequence: TGCGCCAGCAGCTTGGGACTCCTCAGCTCTGGGGCCAACGTCCTGACTTTC. Translation gives CASSLGLLSSGANVLTF.